This entry features one T cell receptor (beta chain) sequence. Its antigen is unidentified. TCRdb's table, derived via immunoSEQ multiplex PCR, lists solely in-frame clones and lacks some. Found here are fewer than 20,000 clones, more than 85% of them singletons; the top ten hold over 0.7%. The CDR3 is 16 residues long. CDR1 is SQVTM, CDR2 ANQGSEA, per germline. V shed 5 bases and J 4 bases; nucleotides not matched to a gene: 11. This sample stems from a study of graft-versus-host responses after intestinal transplantation. Study-level background: Grafts were multivisceral, liver-intestinal, or isolated intestinal. Induction using anti-thymocyte globulin, followed by tacrolimus and steroids for 2 to 4 years, was given to all recipients.

The study, taken as a whole, reports: The study found high graft-versus-host to host-versus-graft clonal ratios in allografts of patients with graft-donor T cell macrochimerism.

The source was PBMCs, collected 23 days after intestinal transplant. This clonotype was sampled from a human patient who received an intestinal transplant, so some T cells may come from the graft donor. The gene calls are TRBV29-1 and TRBJ2-1; TRBD2 matches at 10 bases. The CDR3 DNA follows: TGCAGCGTTCGTCCTAGCGGGAGCTCAATGTACAATGAGCAGTTCTTC. Protein product: CSVRPSGSSMYNEQFF.